Here is one T cell receptor beta chain with its context. The sample belongs to a study of blood T cell repertoires in COVID-19. As for the study in general: Samples of COVID-19 (acute and convalescent) were obtained from the United States, Italy and Spain. T cells, B-cell-depleted T cells, or PBMCs supplied cDNA or gDNA.

CDR1 and CDR2 (germline): LGHNA, YNFKEQ. The CDR3 has 17 amino acids. The V segment lost 4 bases and the J segment 12 bases; nucleotides outside the gene matches: 19. Per the study methods: Amplification with reference gene primers provided the estimates of nucleated cell counts. The protocol was immunoSEQ multiplex PCR, while the TCRdb copy is restricted to in-frame clones and leaves out a portion. V, J and clone size derive from that table, while D and trimming were established from the DNA sequence. Found here are tens of thousands of clones, around nine tenths of them singletons; the top ten hold 9% to 15%.

V and J are TRBV4-2 and TRBJ2-1; 9 bases line up with TRBD2. The sequencing input was peripheral blood. The receptor comes from a human donor in a cohort sampled during active COVID-19. The donor label of this sample is uncertain. The CDR3 nucleotides are TGTGCCAGCAGCCCAGACTCTTCCAGCGGGGGGTCTCAGGGGCAGTTCTTC. Protein product: CASSPDSSSGGSQGQFF.